This T cell receptor (beta chain) was sequenced in a study of cytomegalovirus exposure and HLA in healthy donors. Across the study: It was reported in a later analysis that the 95 to 150 validation repertoires used the same platform as the approximately 670 first-cohort repertoires. General study results and limits: Many donors shared some public TCRs, even though most TCR sequences were rare. The study designated 150 or so TCR beta chains cytomegalovirus-associated.

Some clones are missing from TCRdb's copy, which holds only in-frame ones; the method was immunoSEQ multiplex PCR. The data hold approximately 160,000 clones, with about 85% observed a single time. The CDR3 is 15 residues long. The germline V and J ends were trimmed by 4 bases and 5 bases, with 12 bases remaining between them. Germline-derived CDR1 and CDR2 are KGHSH and LQKENI. With regard to this clone: The target antigen is unknown.

The chain is built from TRBV18 and TRBJ1-6, with D possibly matching TRBD1 (5 bases). The clonotype comes from a man aged 25 to 40 in good health and CMV-seropositive. Source material: PBMCs. The CDR3 reads CASSLDGGNNSPLHF. The DNA of the CDR3 is TGTGCCAGCTCACTAGATGGGGGGAATAATTCACCCCTCCACTTT.